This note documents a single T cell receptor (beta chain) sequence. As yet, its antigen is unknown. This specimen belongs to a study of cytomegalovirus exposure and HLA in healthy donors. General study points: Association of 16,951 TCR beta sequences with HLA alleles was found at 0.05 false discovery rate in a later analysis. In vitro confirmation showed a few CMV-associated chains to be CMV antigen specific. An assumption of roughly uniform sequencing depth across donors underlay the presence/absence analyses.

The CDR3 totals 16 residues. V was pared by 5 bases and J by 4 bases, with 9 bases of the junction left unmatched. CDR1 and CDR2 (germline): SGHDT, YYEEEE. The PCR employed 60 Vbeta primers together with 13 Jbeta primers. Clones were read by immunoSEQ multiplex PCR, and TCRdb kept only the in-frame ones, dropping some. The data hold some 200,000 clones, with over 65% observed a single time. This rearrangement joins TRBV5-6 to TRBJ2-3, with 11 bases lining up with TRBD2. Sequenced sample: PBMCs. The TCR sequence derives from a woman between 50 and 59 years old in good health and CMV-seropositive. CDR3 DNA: TGTGCCAGCAGACACTTTAGCGGGGGGGCGGCAGATACGCAGTATTTT. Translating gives CASRHFSGGAADTQYF.